Presented here are 8 T cell receptor beta chains from one specimen sequenced in a study of CD8 T cells in ankylosing spondylitis (TCRdb year 2017). Libraries were prepared through 5' RACE. These reads were obtained on an Illumina HiSeq 2500. The public reads were reprocessed in TCRdb via fastp at Q25 and MiXCR, keeping in-frame beta chains. Under each unique CDR3 protein, matching rows form one entry showing the most common genes and DNA. This sample holds roughly 400,000 distinct CDR3 sequences; around 20% were observed only once. The ten largest make up roughly a sixth of the sample. Beyond this particular receptor, the publication reports: Blood from ankylosing spondylitis patients appeared to be characterized by a TCR beta motif composed of under 10 highly homologous amino acid variants.

These receptors' targets are unknown. Sequenced: blood, either unsorted or a sorted T cell fraction (not recorded which). The receptors originated from a male donor with ankylosing spondylitis.

This clonotype was counted at least ten times. This chain links TRBV29-1 with TRBJ2-1, with D possibly being TRBD2 (7 bases). The CDR3 sequence is 14 residues long. Trimming stripped 3 bases from V and 6 bases from J, with 15 bases between. The germline gives CDR1 SQVTM, CDR2 ANQGSEA. The CDR3 reads CSVDARRGGNEQFF. CDR3 in DNA: TGCAGCGTTGACGCCCGAAGGGGGGGCAATGAGCAGTTCTTC.

This chain joins TRBV27 and TRBJ1-2; D not resolved. The CDR3 contains 13 residues. CDR1 and CDR2 (germline): MNHEY, SMNVEV (reference sequence). Trimming stripped 5 bases from V and 4 bases from J, with 11 bases between. The CDR3 DNA follows: TGTGCCAGCAGTCCCCCGTGGGGCTATGGCTACACCTTC. Amino acids: CASSPPWGYGYTF.

The V gene is TRBV7-6, the J gene TRBJ2-3; 7 nucleotides match TRBD2. The CDR3 extends over 18 amino acids. Looked up from germline, CDR1 is SGHVS and CDR2 is FNYEAQ. J gave up 0 bases and V 5 bases, and 14 bases lay outside the gene matches. CDR3 DNA sequence: TGTGCCAGCAGCCCCCGGTGGGTAGCGGGCACTAGCACAGATACGCAGTATTTT. Its translation: CASSPRWVAGTSTDTQYF.

This clonotype was picked up many times. The chain has TRBV29-1 and TRBJ2-5; 14 positions agree with TRBD2. Germline loops: CDR1 SQVTM, CDR2 ANQGSEA. Trimming took 7 bases from V and 7 from J; bases not matched to a gene: 17. The CDR3 runs to 17 residues. The CDR3 protein is CSAGGTSGSPGLGTQYF. CDR3 DNA sequence: TGCAGCGCCGGTGGGACTAGCGGGAGTCCCGGCCTGGGGACCCAGTACTTC.

This clonotype was detected ten times or more. The chain links TRBV5-1 to TRBJ2-1, with D perhaps matching TRBD1 (5 bases). Germline V CDR1 and CDR2: SGHRS, YFSETQ. Trimming took off 4 bases at V and 5 bases at J, with 19 bases between the two ends. The CDR3 is 16 amino acids. The CDR3 spells CASSLMGQRDNNEQFF. In DNA form, the CDR3 reads TGCGCCAGCAGCCTGATGGGGCAGAGAGACAACAATGAGCAGTTCTTC.

This clonotype was counted a few times. This sequence joins TRBV5-1 and TRBJ2-1, with 9 bases matching TRBD2. V shed 4 bases, J shed 7 bases, and the junction held 9 bases outside the gene matches. Germline V CDR1 and CDR2: SGHRS, YFSETQ. CDR3 length: 15 amino acids. CDR3 sequence (DNA): TGCGCCAGCAGCGTGGATGGGACTAGCAGTAATGAGCAGTTCTTC. Protein sequence: CASSVDGTSSNEQFF.

This clonotype showed up just a few times. This sequence joins TRBV25-1 and TRBJ2-1; 7 bases line up with TRBD2. Germline CDR1 is MGHDK and CDR2 is SYGVNS. The CDR3 covers 15 residues. V shed 5 bases, J shed 2 bases, and the junction held 6 bases outside the gene matches. The CDR3 sequence: CASSRALAAYNEQFF. CDR3 DNA sequence: TGTGCCAGCAGTAGGGCTCTAGCGGCCTACAATGAGCAGTTCTTC. Based on the CDR3 plus reference TRBV25-1 and TRBJ2-1, the full variable domain is EADIYQTPRYLVIGTGKKITLECSQTMGHDKMYWYQQDPGMELHLIHYSYGVNSTEKGDLSSESTVSRIRTEHFPLTLESARPSHTSQYLCASSRALAAYNEQFFGPGTRLTVL.

This clonotype was picked up a small number of times. The chain recombines TRBV10-3 with TRBJ1-2; 12 bases agree with TRBD1. J lost 7 bases, V lost 4 bases, and 7 bases had no gene match. Germline V lookup: CDR1 ENHRY, CDR2 SYGVKD. The CDR3 is 15 amino acids. The DNA for the CDR3 is TGTGCCATCAGTGGTTCCGGGACAGGGGGCTTTGGCTACACCTTC. Amino acid sequence: CAISGSGTGGFGYTF.